The subject of this entry is one T cell receptor (beta chain). What it binds is not known. Germline-derived CDR1 and CDR2 are SGHNT and YENEEA. The CDR3 spans 14 residues. J was trimmed by 6 bases and V by 6 bases; bases with no gene match: 10. Primers for the PCR totalled 60 Vbeta and 13 Jbeta. Here immunoSEQ multiplex PCR was the method, and the copy in TCRdb shows in-frame clones only, minus some. Of about 87,000 clones listed, 7.5% to 8.5% are singletons. This record comes from a study of cytomegalovirus exposure and HLA in healthy donors. Study results and limitations: There were some V segments, including TRBV6-2 and TRBV6-3, excluded as indistinguishable.

The TCR sequence derives from a man aged 50 to 60 in good health and CMV-seronegative. Specimen: PBMCs. This sequence joins TRBV11-3 and TRBJ2-7, with TRBD1 matching 8 bases. This chain's CDR3 is CASSYTGQVSEQYF. As DNA, the CDR3 is TGTGCCAGCAGTTATACGGGACAGGTCTCCGAGCAGTACTTC.